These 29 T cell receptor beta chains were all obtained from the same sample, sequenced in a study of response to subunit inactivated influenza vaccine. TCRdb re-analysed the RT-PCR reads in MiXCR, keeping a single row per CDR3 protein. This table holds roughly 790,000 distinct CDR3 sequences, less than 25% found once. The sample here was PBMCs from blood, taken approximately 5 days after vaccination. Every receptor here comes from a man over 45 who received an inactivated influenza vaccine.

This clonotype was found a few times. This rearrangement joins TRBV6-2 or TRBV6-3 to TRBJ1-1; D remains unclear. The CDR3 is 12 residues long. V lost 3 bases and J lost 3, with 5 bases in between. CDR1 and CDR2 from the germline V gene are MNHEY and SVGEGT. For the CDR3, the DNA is TGTGCCAGCAGTTATGGGGACACTGAAGCTTTCTTT. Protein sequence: CASSYGDTEAFF.

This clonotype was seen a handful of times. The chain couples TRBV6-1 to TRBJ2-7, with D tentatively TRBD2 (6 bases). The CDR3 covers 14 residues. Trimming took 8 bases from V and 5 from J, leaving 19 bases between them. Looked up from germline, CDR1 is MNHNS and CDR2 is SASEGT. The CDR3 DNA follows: TGTGCCAGCTCACGGGTCGGGGAGGTCGACGAGCAGTACTTC. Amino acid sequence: CASSRVGEVDEQYF.

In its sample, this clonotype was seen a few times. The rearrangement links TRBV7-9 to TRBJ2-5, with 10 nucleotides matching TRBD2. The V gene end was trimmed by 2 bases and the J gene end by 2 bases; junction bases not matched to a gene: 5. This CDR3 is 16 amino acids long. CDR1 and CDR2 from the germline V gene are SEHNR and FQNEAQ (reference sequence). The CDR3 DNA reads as TGTGCCAGCAGCTTATCGGGAGCGGGGGGGCAAGAGACCCAGTACTTC. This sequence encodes CASSLSGAGGQETQYF.

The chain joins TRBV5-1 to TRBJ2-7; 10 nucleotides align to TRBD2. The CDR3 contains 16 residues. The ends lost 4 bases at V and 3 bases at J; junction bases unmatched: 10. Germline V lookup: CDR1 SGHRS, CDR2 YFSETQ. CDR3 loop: CASSPNRLAGLYEQYF. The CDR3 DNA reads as TGCGCCAGCAGCCCGAATCGACTAGCGGGTCTCTACGAGCAGTACTTC.

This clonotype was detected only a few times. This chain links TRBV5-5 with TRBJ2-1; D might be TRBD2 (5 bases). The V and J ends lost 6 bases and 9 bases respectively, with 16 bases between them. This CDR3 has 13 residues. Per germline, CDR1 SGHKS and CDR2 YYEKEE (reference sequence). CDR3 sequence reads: CASTSQAMGEQFF. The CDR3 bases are TGTGCCAGCACTAGCCAAGCGATGGGTGAGCAGTTCTTC.

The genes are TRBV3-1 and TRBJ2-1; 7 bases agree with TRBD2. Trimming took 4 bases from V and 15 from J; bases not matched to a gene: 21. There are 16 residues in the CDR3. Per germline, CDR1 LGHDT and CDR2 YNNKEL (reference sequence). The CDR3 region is CASSLGLLARGRRGFF. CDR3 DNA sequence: TGTGCCAGCAGCCTAGGGCTACTAGCGCGGGGACGGAGGGGGTTCTTC.

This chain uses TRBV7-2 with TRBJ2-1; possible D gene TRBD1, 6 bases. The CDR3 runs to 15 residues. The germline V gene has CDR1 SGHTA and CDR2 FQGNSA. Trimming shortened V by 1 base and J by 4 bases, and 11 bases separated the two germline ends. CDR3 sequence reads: CASSLDSGQYNEQFF. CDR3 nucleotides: TGTGCCAGCAGCTTAGACTCAGGACAGTACAATGAGCAGTTCTTC.

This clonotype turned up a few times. The DNA for the CDR3 is TGCGCCAGCAGTGGGTCCCACGGCGATACGCAGTATTTT. Residues: CASSGSHGDTQYF. V gene TRBV10-1 combines with J gene TRBJ2-3; D is uncertain. The germline gives CDR1 WNHNN, CDR2 SYGVQD (reference sequence). Trimming took off 4 bases at V and 6 bases at J, with 11 bases between the two ends. This CDR3 spans 13 amino acids.

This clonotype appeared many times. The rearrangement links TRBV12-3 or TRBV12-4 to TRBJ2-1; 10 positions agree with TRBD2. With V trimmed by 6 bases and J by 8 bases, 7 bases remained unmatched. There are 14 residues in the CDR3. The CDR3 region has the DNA TGTGCCAGCAGGCCTAGCGGGAGTTCCGATGAGCAGTTCTTC. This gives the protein CASRPSGSSDEQFF.

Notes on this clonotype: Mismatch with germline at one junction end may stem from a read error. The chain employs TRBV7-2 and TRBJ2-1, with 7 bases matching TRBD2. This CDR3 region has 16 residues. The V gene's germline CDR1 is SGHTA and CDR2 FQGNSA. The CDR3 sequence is CAISLTGGTVYNEQFF. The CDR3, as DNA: TGTGCCATCAGCTTGACCGGGGGGACTGTATACAATGAGCAGTTCTTC.

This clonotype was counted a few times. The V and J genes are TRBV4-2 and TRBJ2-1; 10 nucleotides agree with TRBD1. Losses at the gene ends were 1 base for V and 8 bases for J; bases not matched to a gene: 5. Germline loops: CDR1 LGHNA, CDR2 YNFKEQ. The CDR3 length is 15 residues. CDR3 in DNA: TGTGCCAGCAGCCAAGCCGGGACAGGGGTTTATGAGCAGTTCTTC. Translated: CASSQAGTGVYEQFF.

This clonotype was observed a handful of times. CDR3 residues: CATSGTSGAIQETQYF. The CDR3 DNA reads as TGTGCCACCTCAGGGACTAGCGGGGCGATCCAAGAGACCCAGTACTTC. The gene calls are TRBV24-1 and TRBJ2-5, with 13 bases fitting TRBD2. Germline CDR1 KGHDR, CDR2 SFDVKD. The CDR3 has 16 residues. Trimming cost V 9 bases and J 1 base; bases outside gene matches: 7.

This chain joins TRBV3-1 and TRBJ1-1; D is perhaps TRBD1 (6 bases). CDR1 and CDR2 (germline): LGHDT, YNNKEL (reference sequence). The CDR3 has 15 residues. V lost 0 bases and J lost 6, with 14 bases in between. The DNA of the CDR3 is TGTGCCAGCAGCCAAGATAATCAGGGGAGAGCTGAAGCTTTCTTT. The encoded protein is CASSQDNQGRAEAFF. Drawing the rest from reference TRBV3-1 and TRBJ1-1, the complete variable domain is DTAVSQTPKYLVTQMGNDKSIKCEQNLGHDTMYWYKQDSKKFLKIMFSYNNKELIINETVPNRFSPKSPDKAHLNLHINSLELGDSAVYFCASSQDNQGRAEAFFGQGTRLTVV.

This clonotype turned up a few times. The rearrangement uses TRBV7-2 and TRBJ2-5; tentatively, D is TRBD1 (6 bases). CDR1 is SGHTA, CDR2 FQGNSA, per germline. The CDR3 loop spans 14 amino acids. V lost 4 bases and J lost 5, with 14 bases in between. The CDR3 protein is CASSSGTGIETQYF. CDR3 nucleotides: TGTGCCAGCAGCTCAGGAACAGGGATCGAGACCCAGTACTTC.

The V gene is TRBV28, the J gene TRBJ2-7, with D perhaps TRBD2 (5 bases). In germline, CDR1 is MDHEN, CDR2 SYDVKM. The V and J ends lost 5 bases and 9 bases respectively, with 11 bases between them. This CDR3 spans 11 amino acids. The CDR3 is CASSGPRGQYF. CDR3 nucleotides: TGTGCCAGCAGTGGGCCTCGGGGGCAGTACTTC.

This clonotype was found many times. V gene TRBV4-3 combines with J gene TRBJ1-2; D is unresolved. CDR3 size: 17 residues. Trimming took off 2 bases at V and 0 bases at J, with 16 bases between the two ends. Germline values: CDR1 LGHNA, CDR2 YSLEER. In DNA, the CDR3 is TGCGCCAGCAGCCAAAATCTACGGACGGATTCTAACTATGGCTACACCTTC. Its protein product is CASSQNLRTDSNYGYTF.

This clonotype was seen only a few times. Here the CDR3 DNA reads TGTGCCAGCAGCCCAGAAGCCGGGGGTGGCTACACCTTC. This translates into CASSPEAGGGYTF. This rearrangement joins TRBV7-8 to TRBJ1-2; a weak D match, TRBD1 (5 bases). The CDR3 consists of 13 residues. The V end was cut by 5 bases, the J end by 7 bases, with 14 bases between. The germline V gene encodes CDR1 SGHVS and CDR2 FQNEAQ. Drawing the rest from reference TRBV7-8 and TRBJ1-2, the complete variable domain is GAGVSQSPRYKVAKRGQDVALRCDPISGHVSLFWYQQALGQGPEFLTYFQNEAQLDKSGLPSDRFFAERPEGSVSTLKIQRTQQEDSAVYLCASSPEAGGGYTFGSGTRLTVV.

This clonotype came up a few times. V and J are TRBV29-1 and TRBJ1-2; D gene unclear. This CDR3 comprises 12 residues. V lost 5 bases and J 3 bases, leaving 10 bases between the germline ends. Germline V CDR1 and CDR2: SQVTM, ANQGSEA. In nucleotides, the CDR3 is TGCAGCGTTTTGCCGGACTACTATGGCTACACCTTC. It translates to CSVLPDYYGYTF.

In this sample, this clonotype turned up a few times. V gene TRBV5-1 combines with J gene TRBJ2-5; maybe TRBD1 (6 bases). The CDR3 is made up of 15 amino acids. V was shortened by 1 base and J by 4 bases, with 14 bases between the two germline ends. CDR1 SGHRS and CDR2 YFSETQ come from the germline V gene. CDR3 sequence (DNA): TGCGCCAGCAGCTTGATCCCCGGCAGGGGAGAGACCCAGTACTTC. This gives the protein CASSLIPGRGETQYF.

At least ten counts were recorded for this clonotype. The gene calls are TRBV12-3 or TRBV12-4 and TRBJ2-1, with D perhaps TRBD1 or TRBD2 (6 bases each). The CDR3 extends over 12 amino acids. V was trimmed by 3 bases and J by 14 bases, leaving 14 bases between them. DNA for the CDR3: TGTGCCAGCAGTTTCGGGGGACAAATGGAGTTCTTC. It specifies CASSFGGQMEFF.

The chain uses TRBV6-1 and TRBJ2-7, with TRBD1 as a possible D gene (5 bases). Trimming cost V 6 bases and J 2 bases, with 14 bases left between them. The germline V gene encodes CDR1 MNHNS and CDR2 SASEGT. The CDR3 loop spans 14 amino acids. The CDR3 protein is CASRGPGQTYEQYF. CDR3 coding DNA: TGTGCCAGCAGGGGGCCGGGCCAGACCTACGAGCAGTACTTC.

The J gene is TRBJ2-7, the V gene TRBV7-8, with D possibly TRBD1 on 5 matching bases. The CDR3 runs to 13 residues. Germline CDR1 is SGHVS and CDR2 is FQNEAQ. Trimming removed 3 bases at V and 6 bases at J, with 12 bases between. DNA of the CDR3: TGTGCCAGCAGCTTTCCAGGGTCCCTCGAGCAGTACTTC. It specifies CASSFPGSLEQYF.

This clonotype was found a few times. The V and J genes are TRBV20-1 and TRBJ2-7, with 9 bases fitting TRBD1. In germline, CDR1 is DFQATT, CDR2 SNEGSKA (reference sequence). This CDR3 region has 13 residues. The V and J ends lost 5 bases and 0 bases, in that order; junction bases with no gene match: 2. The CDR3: CSASDRGSYEQYF. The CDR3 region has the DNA TGCAGTGCTTCGGACAGGGGCTCCTACGAGCAGTACTTC.

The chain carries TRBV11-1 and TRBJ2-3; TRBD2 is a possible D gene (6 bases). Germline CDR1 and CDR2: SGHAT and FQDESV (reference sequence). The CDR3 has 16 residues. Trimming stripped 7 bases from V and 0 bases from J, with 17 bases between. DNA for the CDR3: TGTGCCAGCACCTTGCTGAGCGGGTTAAGCACAGATACGCAGTATTTT. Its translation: CASTLLSGLSTDTQYF.

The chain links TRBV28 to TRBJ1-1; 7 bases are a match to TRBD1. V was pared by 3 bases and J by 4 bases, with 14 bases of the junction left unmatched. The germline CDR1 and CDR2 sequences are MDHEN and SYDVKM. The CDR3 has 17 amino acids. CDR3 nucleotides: TGTGCCAGCAGTTTTTTGAGCCGAGGGGGCGCCGGCACTGAAGCTTTCTTT. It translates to CASSFLSRGGAGTEAFF.

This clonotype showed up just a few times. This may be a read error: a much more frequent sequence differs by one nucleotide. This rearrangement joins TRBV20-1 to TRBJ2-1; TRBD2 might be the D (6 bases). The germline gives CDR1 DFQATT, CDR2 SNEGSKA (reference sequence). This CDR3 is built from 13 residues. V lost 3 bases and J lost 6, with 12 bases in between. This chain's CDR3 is CSASSGGGNEQFF. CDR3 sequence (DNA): TGCAGTGCTAGCTCTGGGGGAGGCAATGAGCAGTTCTTC.

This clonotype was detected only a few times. CDR3 residues: CASSHSIFSAEDTQYF. The CDR3 region has the DNA TGCGCCAGCAGCCATTCAATATTCTCCGCGGAAGATACGCAGTATTTT. The V call is TRBV4-3, the J call TRBJ2-3; D remains unclear. Trimming pared 3 bases from V and 5 bases from J, leaving 18 bases between. The CDR3 is made up of 16 amino acids. The V gene's germline CDR1 is LGHNA and CDR2 YSLEER.

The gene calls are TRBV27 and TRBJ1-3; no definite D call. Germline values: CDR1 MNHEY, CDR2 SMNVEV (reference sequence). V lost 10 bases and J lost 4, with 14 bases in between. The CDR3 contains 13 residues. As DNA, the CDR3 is TGTGCCACCAAGATCCTAGACGGAAACACCATATATTTT. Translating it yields CATKILDGNTIYF.

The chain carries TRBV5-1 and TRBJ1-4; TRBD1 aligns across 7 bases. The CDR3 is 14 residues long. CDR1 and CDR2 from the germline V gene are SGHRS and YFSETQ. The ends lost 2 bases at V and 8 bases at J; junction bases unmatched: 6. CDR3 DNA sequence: TGCGCCAGCAGCTTAGGGAGGGGGCTCGAAAAACTGTTTTTT. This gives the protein CASSLGRGLEKLFF. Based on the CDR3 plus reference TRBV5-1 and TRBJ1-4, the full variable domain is KAGVTQTPRYLIKTRGQQVTLSCSPISGHRSVSWYQQTPGQGLQFLFEYFSETQRNKGNFPGRFSGRQFSNSRSEMNVSTLELGDSALYLCASSLGRGLEKLFFGSGTQLSVL.